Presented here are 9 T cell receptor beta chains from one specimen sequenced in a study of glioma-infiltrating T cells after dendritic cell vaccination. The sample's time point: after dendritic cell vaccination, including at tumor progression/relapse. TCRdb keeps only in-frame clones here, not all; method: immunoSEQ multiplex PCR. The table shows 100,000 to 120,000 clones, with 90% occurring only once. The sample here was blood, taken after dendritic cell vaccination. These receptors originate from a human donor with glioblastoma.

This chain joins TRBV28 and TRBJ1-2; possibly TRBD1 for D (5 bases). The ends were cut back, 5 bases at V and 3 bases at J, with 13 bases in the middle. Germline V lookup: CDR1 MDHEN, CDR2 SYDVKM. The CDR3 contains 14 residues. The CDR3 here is CASSLIGGDYGYTF. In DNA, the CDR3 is TGTGCCAGCAGTCTCATCGGGGGTGACTATGGCTACACCTTC.

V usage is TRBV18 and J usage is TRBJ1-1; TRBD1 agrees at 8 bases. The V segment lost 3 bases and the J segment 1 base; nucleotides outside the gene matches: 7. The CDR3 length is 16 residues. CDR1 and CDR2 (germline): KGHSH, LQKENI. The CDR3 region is CASSPRSGTGNTEAFF. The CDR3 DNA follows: TGTGCCAGCTCACCTCGCTCCGGGACAGGGAACACTGAAGCTTTCTTT.

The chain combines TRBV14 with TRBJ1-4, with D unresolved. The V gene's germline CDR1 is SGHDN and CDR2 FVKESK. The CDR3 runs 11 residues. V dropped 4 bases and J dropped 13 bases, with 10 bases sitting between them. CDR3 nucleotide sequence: TGTGCCAGCAGCCCCGGGGTCTCACTGTTTTTT. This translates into CASSPGVSLFF. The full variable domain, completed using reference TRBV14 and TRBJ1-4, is EAGVTQFPSHSVIEKGQTVTLRCDPISGHDNLYWYRRVMGKEIKFLLHFVKESKQDESGMPNNRFLAERTGGTYSTLKVQPAELEDSGVYFCASSPGVSLFFGSGTQLSVL.

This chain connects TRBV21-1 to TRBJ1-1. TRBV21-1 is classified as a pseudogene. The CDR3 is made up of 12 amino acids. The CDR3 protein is CASSASTGEAFF. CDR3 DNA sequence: TGTGCCAGCAGCGCCTCTACGGGTGAAGCTTTCTTT.

The DNA for the CDR3 is TGTGCCAGCAGAGACCGGGACAGGCAAGAGACCCAGTACTTC. This sequence encodes CASRDRDRQETQYF. The rearrangement links TRBV6-1 to TRBJ2-5, with 8 nucleotides matching TRBD1. Unmatched junction bases numbered 5, after V lost 6 bases and J lost 2 bases. The CDR3 is 14 amino acids. The V gene's germline CDR1 is MNHNS and CDR2 SASEGT.

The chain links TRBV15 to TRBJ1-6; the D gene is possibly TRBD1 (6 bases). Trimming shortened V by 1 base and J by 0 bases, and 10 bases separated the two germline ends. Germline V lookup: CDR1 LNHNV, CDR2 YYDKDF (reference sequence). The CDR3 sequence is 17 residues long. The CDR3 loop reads CATSRGGGASYNSPLHF. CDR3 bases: TGTGCCACCAGCAGAGGCGGGGGGGCCTCCTATAATTCACCCCTCCACTTT.

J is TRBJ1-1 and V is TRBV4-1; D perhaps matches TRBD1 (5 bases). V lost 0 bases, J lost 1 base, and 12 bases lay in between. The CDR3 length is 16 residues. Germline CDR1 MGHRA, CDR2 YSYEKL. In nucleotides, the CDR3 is TGCGCCAGCAGCCAAGAGGGAGGGCAGGGGAACACTGAAGCTTTCTTT. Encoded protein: CASSQEGGQGNTEAFF.

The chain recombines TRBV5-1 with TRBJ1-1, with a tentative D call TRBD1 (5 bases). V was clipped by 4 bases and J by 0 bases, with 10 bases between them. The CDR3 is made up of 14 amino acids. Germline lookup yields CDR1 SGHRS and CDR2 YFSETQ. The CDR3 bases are TGCGCCAGCAGCCTACAGGATATGAACACTGAAGCTTTCTTT. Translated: CASSLQDMNTEAFF.

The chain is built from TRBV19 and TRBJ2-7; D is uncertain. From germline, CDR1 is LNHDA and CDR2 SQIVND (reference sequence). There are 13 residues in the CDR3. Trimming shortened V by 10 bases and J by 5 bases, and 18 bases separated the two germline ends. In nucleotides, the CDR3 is TGTGCCACCGCCAGAGAGGTATGGGACGAGCAGTACTTC. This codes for CATAREVWDEQYF.